A single sample is the source of the 13 T cell receptor beta chains below, sequenced in a study of blood T cells in healthy people across ages. Next came a second PCR, run for about 6 to 12 cycles, which used a sample-barcoded 5' primer along with a J-beta primer mix. TCRdb redid the calling of the 5' RACE reads with MiXCR, one entry per CDR3 protein. This sample has over 1,300,000 distinct CDR3 sequences, with around 55% found just once. The sequenced material came from blood. The receptors were sampled from a man aged 18 to 30 in good health.

This clonotype was found a few times. V gene TRBV29-1 combines with J gene TRBJ2-7, with D possibly being TRBD1 (5 bases). CDR3 length: 10 amino acids. Germline lookup yields CDR1 SQVTM and CDR2 ANQGSEA. Trimming shortened V by 8 bases and J by 2 bases, and 7 bases separated the two germline ends. The CDR3 is CSPRAYEQYF. The DNA of the CDR3 is TGCAGCCCCAGGGCCTACGAGCAGTACTTC.

The chain uses TRBV4-1 and TRBJ2-7, with D possibly matching TRBD1 (5 bases). Per germline, CDR1 MGHRA and CDR2 YSYEKL. The CDR3 runs 15 residues. Between the trimmed V and J ends, which lost 1 base and 2 bases, there was a span of 12 bases. The CDR3, as DNA: TGCGCCAGCAGCCAAGCCAAAGGGGTCGCCTACGAGCAGTACTTC. This encodes CASSQAKGVAYEQYF.

This clonotype was detected a few times. The rearrangement joins TRBV15 to TRBJ2-5, with no clear D. The CDR3 extends over 13 amino acids. V shed 5 bases and J shed 5 bases, with 12 bases lying between them. The germline CDR1 and CDR2 sequences are LNHNV and YYDKDF (reference sequence). The CDR3 here is CATSRWGSETQYF. The CDR3 DNA reads TGTGCCACCAGCCGGTGGGGTTCGGAGACCCAGTACTTC. The full variable domain, its missing parts supplied by reference TRBV15 and TRBJ2-5, is DAMVIQNPRYQVTQFGKPVTLSCSQTLNHNVMYWYQQKSSQAPKLLFHYYDKDFNNEADTPDNFQSRRPNTSFCFLDIRSPGLGDTAMYLCATSRWGSETQYFGPGTRLLVL.

The chain recombines TRBV25-1 with TRBJ1-1; unclear D gene. Germline CDR1 is MGHDK and CDR2 is SYGVNS. V lost 5 bases and J lost 8, with 9 bases in between. CDR3 size: 11 residues. Here the CDR3 DNA reads TGTGCCAGCAGTAATCTGGGGGAAGCTTTCTTT. Translation gives CASSNLGEAFF.

The chain combines TRBV12-3 or TRBV12-4 with TRBJ2-7; no firm D call. Near its end, the DNA agrees better with TRBJ2-5, so the J call may be wrong. This CDR3 is built from 14 residues. For the CDR3, the DNA is TGTGCCAGCAGTTTAAGTATTACCCAAGAGACCCAGTACTTC. This encodes CASSLSITQETQYF.

The chain combines TRBV4-2 with TRBJ2-7, with 9 bases that match TRBD1. The germline CDR1 and CDR2 sequences are LGHNA and YNFKEQ. The CDR3 consists of 15 residues. The ends lost 3 bases at V and 5 bases at J; junction bases unmatched: 8. The CDR3 protein is CASSQPGQGEDEQYF. The CDR3 nucleotides are TGTGCCAGCAGCCAGCCGGGACAGGGAGAGGACGAGCAGTACTTC.

V and J are TRBV12-3 or TRBV12-4 and TRBJ2-4; 9 positions agree with TRBD1. The CDR3 is 15 amino acids. Germline trimming cut 3 bases from V and 6 bases from J; bases unmatched to any gene: 6. The CDR3 reads CASSFTGTGINIQYF. The CDR3 nucleotides read TGTGCCAGCAGTTTTACCGGGACAGGGATAAACATTCAGTACTTC.

The V gene is TRBV5-1, the J gene TRBJ1-6; tentatively, D is TRBD1 (6 bases). The CDR3 has 16 residues. The V gene's germline CDR1 is SGHRS and CDR2 YFSETQ. The V end was cut by 3 bases, the J end by 4 bases, with 14 bases between. DNA of the CDR3: TGCGCCAGCAGCTGGAACAGGGAAGCTTATAATTCACCCCTCCACTTT. Amino acid sequence: CASSWNREAYNSPLHF.

The chain employs TRBV29-1 and TRBJ2-3; 15 bases agree with TRBD2. Trimming cost V 3 bases and J 2 bases; bases outside gene matches: 6. Germline V gene sequence: CDR1 SQVTM, CDR2 ANQGSEA. The CDR3 is 17 amino acids. CDR3 nucleotide sequence: TGCAGCGTTGAGGGGACTAGCGGGAGGACAAACACAGATACGCAGTATTTT. Translation gives CSVEGTSGRTNTDTQYF.

The chain carries TRBV6-5 and TRBJ2-7; TRBD2 aligns across 7 bases. The CDR3 sequence is 17 residues long. V gave up 0 bases and J gave up 0 bases; unmatched junction bases: 8. Germline loops: CDR1 MNHEY, CDR2 SVGAGI. CDR3 sequence (DNA): TGTGCCAGCAGTTACTCGAGGTTGGCGGGAGACTCCTACGAGCAGTACTTC. Protein product: CASSYSRLAGDSYEQYF.

The chain links TRBV7-8 to TRBJ2-2, with D perhaps assigned TRBD1 or TRBD2 (5 bases each). This CDR3 has 18 amino acids. Trimming cost V 2 bases and J 4 bases, with 20 bases left between them. Germline loops: CDR1 SGHVS, CDR2 FQNEAQ. The DNA for the CDR3 is TGTGCCAGCAGCTTAAGACCAGGGACGCACCGGGGCACCGGGGAGCTGTTTTTT. Protein sequence: CASSLRPGTHRGTGELFF.

The rearrangement uses TRBV12-3 or TRBV12-4 and TRBJ2-1; the match to TRBD2 covers 9 bases. The CDR3 is 13 residues long. V was clipped by 6 bases and J by 9 bases; unmatched bases: 6. In DNA, the CDR3 is TGTGCCAGCAGGCGGGGGGGCGCGGGTGAGCAGTTCTTC. It yields the protein CASRRGGAGEQFF.

This clonotype was seen a handful of times. J is TRBJ1-2 and V is TRBV25-1; D is perhaps TRBD1 (5 bases). The CDR3 runs 13 residues. V was pared by 7 bases and J by 6 bases, with 15 bases between. The germline V gene has CDR1 MGHDK and CDR2 SYGVNS. CDR3 sequence: CASTVGGNHGYTF. The CDR3 region has the DNA TGTGCCAGCACCGTTGGGGGGAACCATGGCTACACCTTC.